The next 26 T cell receptor beta chains were all read from a single sample in a study of CDR3 diversity in severe acne (dated by TCRdb to about 2019). The method behind the library was PCR. This sample was sequenced with an Illumina HiSeq 2000. TCRdb itself trimmed the public reads at Q25 with fastp, ran MiXCR and retained productive beta chains. All rows with the same CDR3 protein become a single entry with the most common DNA and genes. This sample holds 84,000 or so distinct CDR3 sequences; 45% to 55% were observed only once. Roughly a tenth of the sample lies in the top ten. The sequenced sample was blood. These receptors originate from a male donor in good health, serving as a control.

This rearrangement joins TRBV20-1 to TRBJ2-3; D is perhaps TRBD1 (5 bases). Trimming cost V 1 base and J 4 bases, with 12 bases left between them. Germline CDR1 and CDR2: DFQATT and SNEGSKA (reference sequence). The CDR3 spans 14 residues. CDR3 DNA sequence: TGCAGTGCTAGAGTAATTAGGGGTGCAGATACGCAGTATTTT. It is translated as CSARVIRGADTQYF.

Remarks on this clonotype: A junction boundary mismatches the germline segment, possibly from a read error. The CDR3 spells CASSGGSWNQPQHF. CDR3 bases: TGTGCCAGTAGTGGGGGGTCCTGGAATCAGCCCCAGCATTTT. This chain connects TRBV25-1 to TRBJ1-5, with a possible D match to TRBD1 (5 bases). The CDR3 extends over 14 amino acids. CDR1 and CDR2 (germline): MGHDK, SYGVNS.

The chain couples TRBV7-6 to TRBJ2-7; D gene unclear. The CDR3 runs 13 residues. With 1 base removed from V and 3 bases from J, the gap between germline ends came to 7 bases. Germline-derived CDR1 and CDR2 are SGHVS and FNYEAQ. CDR3 nucleotide sequence: TGTGCCAGCAGCTTAGGACTCAGCTACGAGCAGTACTTC. As protein: CASSLGLSYEQYF.

The table lists this clonotype with a few counts. V is TRBV19 and J is TRBJ1-5; D unresolved. This CDR3 spans 16 amino acids. CDR1 LNHDA and CDR2 SQIVND come from the germline V gene (reference sequence). The V end was cut by 3 bases, the J end by 4 bases, with 16 bases between. The CDR3 protein is CASSIIRSTSNQPQHF. In DNA form, the CDR3 reads TGTGCCAGTAGTATTATCCGATCTACATCGAATCAGCCCCAGCATTTT.

This clonotype was counted ten times or more. The chain combines TRBV9 with TRBJ2-5; 8 bases are a match to TRBD2. Germline V gives CDR1 SGDLS, CDR2 YYNGEE. The trim removed 3 bases at V and 12 bases at J, leaving 7 bases unmatched. CDR3 length equals 12 residues. The DNA of the CDR3 is TGTGCCAGCAGCGGTACGGGAGGGGAGGAGTACTTC. Translated: CASSGTGGEEYF.

Concerning this clonotype: A much larger clone differs from this one at a single base, so this may be a read error. A read error is likely, as this CDR3 ends without the conserved phenylalanine or tryptophan. The genes are TRBV25-1 and TRBJ1-2; no reliable D call. The CDR3 sequence is 13 residues long. V was pared by 5 bases and J by 2 bases, with 9 bases between. Germline lookup yields CDR1 MGHDK and CDR2 SYGVNS. This CDR3 reads CASSSYPNYGYTL. The CDR3 DNA reads TGTGCCAGCAGTTCGTACCCCAACTATGGCTACACCCTC.

This clonotype was picked up many times. The J gene is TRBJ2-3, the V gene TRBV2, with D uncertain. Trimming took 2 bases from V and 2 from J, leaving 5 bases between them. Germline CDR1 and CDR2: SNHLY and FYNNEI. The CDR3 is 13 residues long. CDR3 bases: TGTGCCAGCAGTGAACTCGACACAGATACGCAGTATTTT. As protein: CASSELDTDTQYF.

The sample holds a few counts of this clonotype. The chain has TRBV20-1 and TRBJ2-5, with 13 bases identical to TRBD2. Germline CDR1 and CDR2: DFQATT and SNEGSKA (reference sequence). This CDR3 comprises 14 residues. The junction had 1 base not matched to a gene; V was cut back by 1 base and J by 5 bases. The CDR3 loop is CSARATSGRETQYF. The CDR3, as DNA: TGCAGTGCTAGAGCGACTAGCGGGAGGGAGACCCAGTACTTC.

The V gene is TRBV7-6, the J gene TRBJ1-1, with D unresolved. The germline CDR1 and CDR2 sequences are SGHVS and FNYEAQ. Trimming took off 5 bases at V and 4 bases at J, with 11 bases between the two ends. The CDR3 has 13 residues. CDR3 amino acids: CASSVALGTEAFF. The DNA of the CDR3 is TGTGCCAGCAGCGTCGCCTTGGGCACTGAAGCTTTCTTT.

V usage is TRBV7-9 and J usage is TRBJ1-2; D ambiguous. V gave up 3 bases and J gave up 5 bases, with 10 bases separating them. Germline assignment: CDR1 SEHNR and CDR2 FQNEAQ (reference sequence). The CDR3 has 13 amino acids. The CDR3 region is CASSFSSGYGYTF. The CDR3, as DNA: TGTGCCAGCAGCTTTTCTTCGGGATATGGCTACACCTTC. Drawing the rest from reference TRBV7-9 and TRBJ1-2, the complete variable domain is DTGVSQNPRHKITKRGQNVTFRCDPISEHNRLYWYRQTLGQGPEFLTYFQNEAQLEKSRLLSDRFSAERPKGSFSTLEIQRTEQGDSAMYLCASSFSSGYGYTFGSGTRLTVV.

The V and J genes are TRBV29-1 and TRBJ2-3, with D hard to call. Between the trimmed V and J ends, which lost 7 bases and 4 bases, there was a span of 6 bases. Germline loops: CDR1 SQVTM, CDR2 ANQGSEA. The CDR3 has 10 residues. The CDR3 sequence is CSGGADTQYF. CDR3 sequence (DNA): TGCAGCGGCGGAGCAGATACGCAGTATTTT.

Ten or more counts support this clonotype. The chain uses TRBV5-1 and TRBJ1-4; D unclear. The CDR3 is 15 amino acids. The germline gives CDR1 SGHRS, CDR2 YFSETQ. Trimming removed 7 bases from V and 5 bases from J, with 18 bases in between. The CDR3 region has the DNA TGCGCCAGCCAGCTTTGGGGTGGCGAGAATGAAAAACTGTTTTTT. This sequence encodes CASQLWGGENEKLFF.

The V gene is TRBV18, the J gene TRBJ1-1; no definite D call. V was cut by 3 bases and J by 11 bases, with 16 bases left in between. This CDR3 has 13 residues. The germline CDR1 and CDR2 sequences are KGHSH and LQKENI. The DNA for the CDR3 is TGTGCCAGCTCACCCCCTGCTACCGGACGGGCTTTCTTT. It translates to CASSPPATGRAFF. The whole variable domain, remainder taken from reference TRBV18 and TRBJ1-1, is NAGVMQNPRHLVRRRGQEARLRCSPMKGHSHVYWYRQLPEEGLKFMVYLQKENIIDESGMPKERFSAEFPKEGPSILRIQQVVRGDSAAYFCASSPPATGRAFFGQGTRLTVV.

The sample holds a few counts of this clonotype. The V call is TRBV11-2, the J call TRBJ2-2; 8 bases are shared with TRBD2. From germline, CDR1 is SGHAT and CDR2 FQNNGV. The CDR3 covers 15 residues. V shed 1 base, J shed 6 bases, and the junction held 4 bases outside the gene matches. CDR3 region: CASSLVPGGPGELFF. CDR3 in DNA: TGTGCCAGCAGCTTAGTTCCGGGAGGGCCCGGGGAGCTGTTTTTT.

The chain links TRBV24-1 to TRBJ2-5, with a tentative D call TRBD1 (7 bases). Deletions cut 7 bases from V and 2 bases from J, with 13 bases between. Germline assignment: CDR1 KGHDR and CDR2 SFDVKD. This CDR3 is 14 amino acids long. CDR3 sequence (DNA): TGTGCCACCAGCGTGGCAGGGGGGCAAGAGACCCAGTACTTC. This codes for CATSVAGGQETQYF.

On this clonotype itself: A much larger clone lies one base from this, so it may be a read error. The chain is built from TRBV5-4 and TRBJ2-7; 9 bases fit TRBD1. V trimming: 3 bases; J trimming: 2 bases; junction bases outside the gene matches: 3. In germline, CDR1 is SGHNT, CDR2 YYREEE (reference sequence). CDR3 size: 14 residues. Written as DNA, the CDR3 is TGTGCCAGCAGCTGGGGACAGGGCCCCTACGAGCAGTACTTC. It specifies CASSWGQGPYEQYF.

This clonotype was counted at least ten times. The chain is built from TRBV28 and TRBJ1-1; D perhaps matches TRBD1 (5 bases). Per the germline V gene, CDR1 is MDHEN and CDR2 is SYDVKM. CDR3 length: 18 residues. V lost 2 bases and J lost 0, with 19 bases in between. DNA of the CDR3: TGTGCCAGCAGTTTAATCCGCGGCAGGGAGCAAATGAACACTGAAGCTTTCTTT. It codes for CASSLIRGREQMNTEAFF.

The V gene is TRBV6-4, the J gene TRBJ1-5, with D possibly matching TRBD1 (5 bases). This CDR3 region has 15 residues. Trimming took 4 bases from V and 0 from J, leaving 10 bases between them. The germline CDR1 and CDR2 sequences are MRHNA and SNTAGT. CDR3 in amino acids: CASSVGGGSNQPQHF. DNA of the CDR3: TGTGCCAGCAGTGTCGGCGGGGGTAGCAATCAGCCCCAGCATTTT.

The chain employs TRBV24-1 and TRBJ2-1; 9 nucleotides match TRBD2. V was clipped by 3 bases and J by 8 bases; unmatched bases: 7. The CDR3 is 15 residues long. Germline V gene data show CDR1 as KGHDR and CDR2 as SFDVKD. The CDR3 region has the DNA TGTGCCACCAGTGATGGCCTAGCGGGAACAGATGAGCAGTTCTTC. As protein: CATSDGLAGTDEQFF.

This chain connects TRBV12-3 or TRBV12-4 to TRBJ1-2; D is unresolved. The CDR3 extends over 16 amino acids. The germline V and J ends were trimmed by 4 bases and 4 bases, with 19 bases remaining between them. The CDR3 DNA is TGTGCCAGCAGTTCTCGGGTTCCCCTTCCAGGCTATGGCTACACCTTC. Encoded protein: CASSSRVPLPGYGYTF.

The chain recombines TRBV5-6 with TRBJ2-7, with TRBD1 identical over 9 bases. Germline trimming cut 5 bases from V and 0 bases from J; bases unmatched to any gene: 6. Germline CDR1 is SGHDT and CDR2 is YYEEEE. The CDR3 loop spans 15 amino acids. CDR3 loop: CASSPTGGNSYEQYF. DNA of the CDR3: TGTGCCAGCAGTCCGACAGGGGGAAACTCCTACGAGCAGTACTTC.

This clonotype was seen only once. The chain has TRBV5-4 and TRBJ1-4; the D gene is possibly TRBD1 (6 bases). The CDR3 has 16 amino acids. With 0 bases removed from V and 7 bases from J, the gap between germline ends came to 16 bases. Germline V gives CDR1 SGHNT, CDR2 YYREEE (reference sequence). The CDR3: CASSLGAGARSEKLFF. The DNA for the CDR3 is TGTGCCAGCAGCTTGGGGGCAGGGGCTAGAAGTGAAAAACTGTTTTTT.

The chain links TRBV7-9 to TRBJ2-7; 8 bases line up with TRBD2. CDR1 SEHNR and CDR2 FQNEAQ come from the germline V gene (reference sequence). The CDR3 is 21 amino acids. The junction had 20 bases not matched to a gene; V was cut back by 0 bases and J by 1 base. In nucleotides, the CDR3 is TGTGCCAGCAGCTTAGCGGCGGGGGCCATCAGTGGGACTAGTGAGTCCTACGAGCAGTACTTC. As protein: CASSLAAGAISGTSESYEQYF.

The chain couples TRBV2 to TRBJ1-6; D call uncertain. The CDR3 length is 14 residues. The ends were cut back, 6 bases at V and 8 bases at J, with 14 bases in the middle. Germline V gene lookup returns CDR1 SNHLY and CDR2 FYNNEI. CDR3 in amino acids: CASSLTPTDSPLHF. The CDR3 DNA sequence: TGTGCCAGCAGCCTTACTCCTACGGATTCACCCCTCCACTTT.

This sequence joins TRBV10-3 and TRBJ2-1, with D possibly being TRBD2 (7 bases). Germline V gene lookup returns CDR1 ENHRY and CDR2 SYGVKD. The CDR3 sequence is 15 residues long. Trimming took off 0 bases at V and 3 bases at J, with 9 bases between the two ends. DNA of the CDR3: TGTGCCATCAGTGAGTCGGGGGGGCTCTACAATGAGCAGTTCTTC. Translating it yields CAISESGGLYNEQFF.

This clonotype was seen repeatedly, ten times or more. This chain joins TRBV7-8 and TRBJ2-2; tentatively, D is TRBD2 (5 bases). V lost 1 base and J 5 bases, leaving 11 bases between the germline ends. CDR3 length: 15 amino acids. Germline CDR1 SGHVS, CDR2 FQNEAQ. The CDR3, as DNA: TGTGCCAGCAGCTTAGTTCAACCGGGGACCGGGGAGCTGTTTTTT. This sequence encodes CASSLVQPGTGELFF.